Presented here are 23 T cell receptor beta chains from one specimen sequenced in a study of T cells in Graves' hyperthyroidism and ophthalmopathy. Authors of the study amplified TCR beta CDR3 regions from RNA transcripts. First-round RT-PCR of the TCR CDR3 relied on the HTBI primer set. TCRdb independently ran MiXCR on the multiplex PCR reads; one entry per CDR3 protein. Of 300,000 to 400,000 distinct CDR3 sequences detected, roughly 14% appear once; the ten largest clones hold 20% to 25%. Specimen: blood. The receptors here all came from a woman under 40 with Graves' hyperthyroidism.

This clonotype was recorded many times. V gene TRBV12-3 or TRBV12-4 combines with J gene TRBJ2-5; weak D call: TRBD2 (5 bases). V was trimmed by 3 bases and J by 4 bases, leaving 12 bases between them. There are 14 residues in the CDR3. The CDR3 spells CASSFGSNGETQYF. The CDR3 region has the DNA TGTGCCAGCAGTTTTGGGAGTAATGGAGAGACCCAGTACTTC.

This clonotype has a count of ten or more. The CDR3 sequence is CAGGEDREVSYSNQPQHF. The CDR3 coding sequence is TGTGCCGGCGGCGAGGACAGGGAGGTCTCATATAGCAATCAGCCCCAGCATTTT. This rearrangement joins TRBV6-1 to TRBJ1-5, with 8 bases identical to TRBD1. The CDR3 has 18 amino acids. Germline V gene data show CDR1 as MNHNS and CDR2 as SASEGT. With 11 bases clipped from V and 0 bases from J, the junction kept 18 bases outside the gene matches.

A few counts support this clonotype. The rearrangement uses TRBV27 and TRBJ2-4, with unresolved D. Germline V CDR1 and CDR2: MNHEY, SMNVEV (reference sequence). V lost 4 bases and J 1 base, leaving 8 bases between the germline ends. This CDR3 is built from 14 residues. The CDR3 DNA sequence: TGTGCCAGCAGTTCCGACGAGGCCAAAAACATTCAGTACTTC. The encoded protein is CASSSDEAKNIQYF.

This clonotype was detected many times. The chain has TRBV6-1 and TRBJ1-2; weak D call: TRBD1 (6 bases). This CDR3 comprises 16 residues. V gave up 5 bases and J gave up 6 bases, with 22 bases separating them. Looked up from germline, CDR1 is MNHNS and CDR2 is SASEGT. CDR3 sequence (DNA): TGTGCCAGCAGTACTTTACAGGGAAATGGGGGACATGGCTACACCTTC. It translates to CASSTLQGNGGHGYTF.

The V call is TRBV6-2 or TRBV6-3, the J call TRBJ2-7; 8 bases map to TRBD1. CDR1 and CDR2 (germline): MNHEY, SVGEGT. After removal of 0 bases from V and 6 bases from J, the junction contained 16 bases not matched to a gene. This CDR3 contains 18 residues. The CDR3 DNA reads as TGTGCCAGCAGTTACTCTCCATGGGGGACAGGCGTCGGGAGCGAGCAGTACTTC. This translates into CASSYSPWGTGVGSEQYF.

V and J are TRBV30 and TRBJ2-2; tentative D call: TRBD2 (6 bases). The CDR3 spans 12 residues. Germline lookup yields CDR1 GTSNPN and CDR2 SVGIG (reference sequence). Trimming cost V 7 bases and J 5 bases, with 11 bases left between them. In DNA form, the CDR3 reads TGTGCCTCCTGGGGGGAAACCGGGGAGCTGTTTTTT. Translation: CASWGETGELFF.

This clonotype came up a few times. The chain carries TRBV4-1 and TRBJ1-5, with D possibly being TRBD1 (6 bases). Germline V gene data show CDR1 as MGHRA and CDR2 as YSYEKL. This CDR3 contains 17 residues. V lost 3 bases, J lost 4 bases, and 19 bases lay in between. The CDR3 DNA follows: TGCGCCAGCAGCCAGTTGAAAACTATAGGGGGGAATCAGCCCCAGCATTTT. Translation gives CASSQLKTIGGNQPQHF.

This clonotype occurred many times. This sequence joins TRBV6-1 and TRBJ1-5, with 8 bases matching TRBD1. V shed 5 bases, J shed 6 bases, and the junction held 9 bases outside the gene matches. This CDR3 has 15 residues. The germline gives CDR1 MNHNS, CDR2 SASEGT. The CDR3 region is CASSPTGAKGQPQHF. The CDR3 region has the DNA TGTGCCAGCAGTCCGACAGGGGCGAAGGGTCAGCCCCAGCATTTT.

This rearrangement joins TRBV2 to TRBJ1-2; a possible D gene is TRBD1 (5 bases). V gave up 6 bases and J gave up 5 bases, with 10 bases separating them. Germline CDR1 SNHLY, CDR2 FYNNEI. This CDR3 spans 12 amino acids. CDR3: CASRGPRYGYTF. In DNA, the CDR3 is TGTGCCAGCAGGGGGCCCCGATATGGCTACACCTTC.

The chain combines TRBV20-1 with TRBJ1-6; 8 bases are a match to TRBD1. Germline V gene sequence: CDR1 DFQATT, CDR2 SNEGSKA (reference sequence). The junction had 5 bases not matched to a gene; V was cut back by 1 base and J by 9 bases. There are 14 residues in the CDR3. In DNA, the CDR3 is TGCAGTGCTAGAGGCCAGGGGGCTGGTTCACCCCTCCACTTT. Protein: CSARGQGAGSPLHF.

The chain is built from TRBV6-1 and TRBJ1-2; TRBD1 aligns across 10 bases. The V gene end was trimmed by 6 bases and the J gene end by 4 bases; junction bases not matched to a gene: 8. The CDR3 has 15 residues. The germline CDR1 and CDR2 sequences are MNHNS and SASEGT. CDR3 sequence reads: CASRGGTGAVYGYTF. The CDR3 DNA reads as TGTGCCAGCAGAGGGGGGACAGGGGCTGTCTATGGCTACACCTTC.

The table lists this clonotype with a few counts. The chain combines TRBV6-1 with TRBJ2-1; 10 nucleotides line up with TRBD2. Germline-derived CDR1 and CDR2 are MNHNS and SASEGT. The V gene end was trimmed by 8 bases and the J gene end by 4 bases; junction bases not matched to a gene: 8. The CDR3 runs 15 residues. The CDR3: CASGKTSGIYNEQFF. The CDR3 DNA is TGTGCCAGCGGTAAAACTAGCGGGATTTACAATGAGCAGTTCTTC.

This clonotype was seen ten or more times. The chain recombines TRBV7-2 with TRBJ2-2; 7 bases are a match to TRBD2. Germline trimming cut 10 bases from V and 6 bases from J; bases unmatched to any gene: 14. The CDR3 runs to 15 residues. CDR1 is SGHTA and CDR2 is FQGNSA in the germline V gene. The CDR3 here is CATGVGLVGSGELFF. DNA for the CDR3: TGTGCCACTGGGGTCGGACTAGTGGGGTCCGGGGAGCTGTTTTTT.

This clonotype was counted only a few times. The rearrangement uses TRBV24-1 and TRBJ2-1; the D is unclear. Per the germline V gene, CDR1 is KGHDR and CDR2 is SFDVKD. The CDR3 is 17 amino acids. V lost 4 bases and J 2 bases, leaving 17 bases between the germline ends. The CDR3 coding sequence is TGTGCCACCAGTGACCCCTTTAATCCTCTCGCCTACAATGAGCAGTTCTTC. Its protein product is CATSDPFNPLAYNEQFF.

There are many counts of this clonotype. The J gene is TRBJ2-7, the V gene TRBV6-2 or TRBV6-3; 8 nucleotides line up with TRBD1. The germline V gene has CDR1 MNHEY and CDR2 SVGEGT. The CDR3 runs 16 residues. V was pared by 5 bases and J by 3 bases, with 12 bases of the junction left unmatched. CDR3 protein: CASSPTPPGQDYEQYF. The CDR3 DNA follows: TGTGCCAGCAGTCCTACGCCGCCGGGACAGGACTACGAGCAGTACTTC.

This clonotype turned up a few times. The V gene is TRBV14, the J gene TRBJ2-2; D might be TRBD2 (6 bases). With 2 bases removed from V and 3 bases from J, the gap between germline ends came to 10 bases. The CDR3 sequence is 15 residues long. In germline, CDR1 is SGHDN, CDR2 FVKESK. The chain's CDR3 is CASSQTGDYTGELFF. The CDR3 DNA follows: TGTGCCAGCAGCCAAACCGGGGACTACACCGGGGAGCTGTTTTTT.

This clonotype was observed many times. This chain uses TRBV7-9 with TRBJ2-1; 9 positions match TRBD2. Germline loops: CDR1 SEHNR, CDR2 FQNEAQ (reference sequence). The CDR3 covers 17 residues. Trimming removed 7 bases from V and 0 bases from J; junction bases left unmatched: 10. CDR3: CASTASFSGSSYNEQFF. The CDR3 DNA reads as TGTGCCAGCACCGCCTCCTTTAGCGGGAGCTCCTACAATGAGCAGTTCTTC. Filled out from reference TRBV7-9 and TRBJ2-1, the complete variable domain reads DTGVSQNPRHKITKRGQNVTFRCDPISEHNRLYWYRQTLGQGPEFLTYFQNEAQLEKSRLLSDRFSAERPKGSFSTLEIQRTEQGDSAMYLCASTASFSGSSYNEQFFGPGTRLTVL.

The rearrangement joins TRBV28 to TRBJ2-2; no firm D call. Trimming removed 3 bases from V and 6 bases from J, with 11 bases in between. This CDR3 is built from 14 residues. Germline CDR1 is MDHEN and CDR2 is SYDVKM. The CDR3 loop is CASSFIRDSGELFF. The DNA of the CDR3 is TGTGCCAGCAGTTTTATTAGGGATTCCGGGGAGCTGTTTTTT.

Many counts were recorded for this clonotype. The genes are TRBV10-3 and TRBJ1-5; D remains unclear. The germline V gene has CDR1 ENHRY and CDR2 SYGVKD. Trimming stripped 1 base from V and 3 bases from J, with 7 bases between. This CDR3 contains 14 residues. CDR3 DNA sequence: TGTGCCATCAGTGAGTATGGTTTCAATCAGCCCCAGCATTTT. Translated: CAISEYGFNQPQHF.

This clonotype has a count of ten or more. J is TRBJ2-1 and V is TRBV28; D unclear. Germline values: CDR1 MDHEN, CDR2 SYDVKM. This CDR3 comprises 13 residues. The V gene lost 3 bases and the J gene lost 6 bases, with 9 bases spanning the gap. CDR3 sequence reads: CASSFPEANEQFF. CDR3 bases: TGTGCCAGCAGTTTTCCTGAGGCCAATGAGCAGTTCTTC.

In its sample, this clonotype was seen many times. The CDR3 region is CASSPAPETEQYF. The CDR3 region has the DNA TGTGCCAGCAGCCCTGCCCCTGAGACCGAGCAGTACTTC. This chain links TRBV7-2 with TRBJ2-7; D is undetermined. The V end lost 5 bases, the J end lost 6 bases, and 14 bases lay between the germline ends. The CDR3 length is 13 residues. Germline CDR1 reads SGHTA; CDR2 reads FQGNSA.

This clonotype has just a few counts. The chain recombines TRBV28 with TRBJ1-1; D gene ambiguous. Germline CDR1 is MDHEN and CDR2 is SYDVKM. The CDR3 extends over 13 amino acids. Trimming pared 2 bases from V and 8 bases from J, leaving 12 bases between. For the CDR3, the DNA is TGTGCCAGCAGTTTACTGGTAACATCCGAAGCTTTCTTT. Amino acids: CASSLLVTSEAFF.

This clonotype was seen many times. This CDR3 reads CASSDKFPYEQYF. CDR3 sequence (DNA): TGTGCCAGCAGTGATAAGTTTCCCTACGAGCAGTACTTC. The chain is built from TRBV25-1 and TRBJ2-7; D is unclear. Germline V CDR1 and CDR2: MGHDK, SYGVNS. This CDR3 region has 13 residues. Trimming removed 3 bases from V and 2 bases from J, with 8 bases in between.